This T cell receptor beta chain was obtained from a study of cytotoxic CD8 clonotypes in ibrutinib-treated CLL. Study-level background: Per sample, productive templates averaged around 230,000 and productive rearrangements averaged around 100,000. General study findings and limits: Ibrutinib response saw clonality rise, and progression saw it return toward baseline. Under treatment, the uncommon public clonotypes either contracted or remained stable.

The protocol was immunoSEQ multiplex PCR, while the TCRdb copy is restricted to in-frame clones and leaves out a portion. The repertoire holds approximately 200,000 clones, with around 72% as singletons. The sample holds a few counts of this clone. Its antigen is currently unknown. This CDR3 region has 16 residues. The germline V gene encodes CDR1 SGHAT and CDR2 FQDESV (reference sequence). V gave up 3 bases and J gave up 1 base; unmatched junction bases: 5. The input for sequencing was PBMCs, taken after 24 months of ibrutinib treatment. The V and J genes are TRBV11-1 and TRBJ2-3; 9 bases line up with TRBD2. The clonotype comes from a human donor with chronic lymphocytic leukemia. The DNA of the CDR3 is TGTGCCAGCAGCTTGGGACGGACTAGCGGCACAGATACGCAGTATTTT. Translation: CASSLGRTSGTDTQYF. Variable domain in full (rest from reference TRBV11-1 and TRBJ2-3): EAEVAQSPRYKITEKSQAVAFWCDPISGHATLYWYRQILGQGPELLVQFQDESVVDDSQLPKDRFSAERLKGVDSTLKIQPAELGDSAMYLCASSLGRTSGTDTQYFGPGTRLTVL.